This T cell receptor beta chain was documented in a study of shared clonotypes between healthy human individuals. V dropped 3 bases and J dropped 1 base, with 10 bases sitting between them. CDR3 length equals 14 residues. Germline values: CDR1 SGHAT, CDR2 FQDESV (reference sequence). This clone has just a few counts. The target antigen is unknown. Study outcomes and limitations: Roughly 5% of naive CD4 clonotypes were shared across a few donors. Non-shared clonotypes were found to have lower generation probabilities than the clonotypes that were shared by all four of the sorted-subset donors.

Splitting the CD4+ cells yielded a CD45RA+ naive subset and a CD45RA-negative memory subset. The assay was carried out at the deep level. The data were produced by immunoSEQ multiplex PCR, yet TCRdb's version contains in-frame clones alone and is incomplete. The table lists roughly 760,000 clones, around 74% of them singletons, with 1.7% in the top ten. The clonotype originates from a woman in her thirties in good health. The chain has TRBV11-1 and TRBJ2-7; tentative D call: TRBD1 (5 bases). Sequencing was carried out using memory CD4+ T cells sorted from blood. Subset specified: CD45RA-negative fraction. DNA of the CDR3: TGTGCCAGCAGCTTCATGCAGGGATCCTACGAGCAGTACTTC. This codes for CASSFMQGSYEQYF.